A selection of T cell receptor beta chains follows, all from one sample in a study of OX40 agonist ivuxolimab in advanced cancers. TCRdb's copy holds only in-frame clones and misses some; the assay was immunoSEQ multiplex PCR. The profile shows 50,000 to 65,000 clones, roughly 87% of them singletons. This specimen was CD4+ or CD8+ T cells sorted from blood, taken in a trial of the OX40 agonist ivuxolimab. The receptors stem from an adult with an advanced solid tumor such as melanoma, head and neck, liver or kidney cancer. The CDR3 runs from the conserved cysteine through the conserved F or W. The D gene is left open where the match is weak. Clone size, where shown, is once, few, many, or a class for clones that have expanded.

J gene,V gene,D gene,clone size,CDR3 DNA,CDR3 protein
TRBJ1-3,TRBV7-6,.,.,TGTGCCAGCAGCCCCGGAAACACCATATATTTT,CASSPGNTIYF
TRBJ2-3,TRBV6-7,TRBD1,.,TGTGCCAGCAGTTGCCCAACACCGGGACAGGGGAAAGATACGCAGTATTTT,CASSCPTPGQGKDTQYF
TRBJ2-2,TRBV29-1,.,few,TGCAGCGTTGATTTGGGGGTTTTCGGCGGCACCGGGGAGCTGTTTTTT,CSVDLGVFGGTGELFF
TRBJ2-5,TRBV18,.,.,TGTGCCAGCTCACCGTACCAAGAGACCCAGTACTTC,CASSPYQETQYF
TRBJ2-6,TRBV18,.,.,TGTGCCAGCTCACCGGGGGGCTCGGGGGCCAACGTCCTGACTTTC,CASSPGGSGANVLTF
TRBJ1-5,TRBV18,.,.,TGTGCCAGCTCACCTACCAATCAGCCCCAGCATTTT,CASSPTNQPQHF
TRBJ2-7,TRBV11-2,TRBD1,.,TGTGCCAGCAGCCCCCGCTGGCAGGGGGCAGGGGAGCAGTACTTC,CASSPRWQGAGEQYF
TRBJ2-7,TRBV7-9,TRBD1,.,TGTGCCAGCAGCAAAACCGGGACAGTAACCTCCTACGAGCAGTACTTC,CASSKTGTVTSYEQYF
TRBJ2-1,TRBV25-1,.,.,TGTGCCAGCAGTTCTTACAGCTACAATGAGCAGTTCTTC,CASSSYSYNEQFF
TRBJ2-3,TRBV2,TRBD2,.,TGTGCCAGCAGGAAGAGTACTAGCGGACCTACAGATACGCAGTATTTT,CASRKSTSGPTDTQYF
TRBJ2-1,TRBV11-3,.,once,TGTGCCAGCAGCTTAGATCTCGGGGGCTTTAAGGAAAATGAGCAGTTCTTC,CASSLDLGGFKENEQFF
TRBJ2-1,TRBV4-3,TRBD2,.,TGCGCCAGCAGCCACTGGACTAGCGGAGATTACAATGAGCAGTTCTTC,CASSHWTSGDYNEQFF
TRBJ1-5,TRBV7-2,.,.,TGTGCCAGCAGCTTAGACTCCGGGCAAACCCAGCATTTT,CASSLDSGQTQHF
TRBJ2-1,TRBV7-9,.,.,TGTGCCAGCAGCTTAAGCGCAGGCTCCTACAATGAGCAGTTCTTC,CASSLSAGSYNEQFF
TRBJ2-1,TRBV6-5,.,.,TGTGCCAGTTCCCTTTCCCTTAATGAGCAGTTCTTC,CASSLSLNEQFF
TRBJ2-7,TRBV4-1,.,.,TGCGCCAGCAGCCAATCTAGACAGGCCGAGCAGTACTTC,CASSQSRQAEQYF